Here is one T cell receptor (beta chain) with its context. Its antigen is unidentified. This record belongs to a study of T cell responses to AZD1222 COVID-19 vaccine. Study at large: Researchers grouped second doses given at about 4 or about 12 weeks into one pool. Study observations and caveats: Repertoires were sampled only after the peak T cell response. With dominance at 160-218 and 743-854, vaccine-associated CD4 TCRs spanned spike. Donor demographics were predominantly white British with a female majority; clonal diversity may be underestimated.

The table came from immunoSEQ multiplex PCR; TCRdb's copy has only in-frame clones and leaves some out. Of tens of thousands of clones in the sample, approximately 83% were seen once. Germline V CDR1 and CDR2: MGHDK, SYGVNS. CDR3 length: 12 amino acids. Trimming shortened V by 4 bases and J by 8 bases, and 8 bases separated the two germline ends. J is TRBJ1-4 and V is TRBV25-1; possible D gene TRBD1, 5 bases. The sequencing used peripheral blood, collected on day 0 of AZD1222 vaccination. This TCR derives from an adult in good health. The CDR3 sequence is CASSAGKEKLFF. The CDR3, as DNA: TGTGCCAGCAGTGCAGGGAAGGAAAAACTGTTTTTT.